The present TCR beta chain was sequenced within a study of siplizumab effects on memory and regulatory T cells. The protocol was immunoSEQ multiplex PCR, while the TCRdb copy is restricted to in-frame clones and leaves out a portion. This table has around 100,000 clones, over 90% appearing once. Germline CDR1 SGHVS, CDR2 FQNEAQ. The CDR3 is made up of 16 amino acids. The trim removed 3 bases at V and 0 bases at J, leaving 5 bases unmatched. The sequenced sample was non-Treg CD4+ T cells sorted from blood. The V and J genes are TRBV7-8 and TRBJ2-1, with 7 bases that match TRBD2. The receptor's source is a human donor in good health. The CDR3 protein is CASSFSGMPSYNEQFF. The CDR3 region has the DNA TGTGCCAGCAGCTTCAGCGGGATGCCCTCCTACAATGAGCAGTTCTTC.